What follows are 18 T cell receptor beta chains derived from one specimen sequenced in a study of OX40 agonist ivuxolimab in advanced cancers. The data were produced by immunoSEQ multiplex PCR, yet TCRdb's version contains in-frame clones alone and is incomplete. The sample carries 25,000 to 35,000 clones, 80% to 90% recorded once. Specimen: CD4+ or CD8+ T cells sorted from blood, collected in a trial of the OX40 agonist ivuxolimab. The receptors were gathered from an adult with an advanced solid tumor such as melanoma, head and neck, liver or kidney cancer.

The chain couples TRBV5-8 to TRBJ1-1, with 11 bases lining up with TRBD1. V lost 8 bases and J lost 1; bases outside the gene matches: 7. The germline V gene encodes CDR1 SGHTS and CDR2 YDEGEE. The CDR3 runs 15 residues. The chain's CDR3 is CASGQGAFQNTEAFF. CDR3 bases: TGTGCCAGTGGACAGGGGGCCTTCCAGAACACTGAAGCTTTCTTT.

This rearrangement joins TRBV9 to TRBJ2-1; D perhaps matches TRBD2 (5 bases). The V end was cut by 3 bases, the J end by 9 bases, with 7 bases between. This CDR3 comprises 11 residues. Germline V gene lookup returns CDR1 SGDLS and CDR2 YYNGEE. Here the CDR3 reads CASSAGVEQFF. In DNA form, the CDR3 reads TGTGCCAGCAGCGCCGGGGTTGAGCAGTTCTTC.

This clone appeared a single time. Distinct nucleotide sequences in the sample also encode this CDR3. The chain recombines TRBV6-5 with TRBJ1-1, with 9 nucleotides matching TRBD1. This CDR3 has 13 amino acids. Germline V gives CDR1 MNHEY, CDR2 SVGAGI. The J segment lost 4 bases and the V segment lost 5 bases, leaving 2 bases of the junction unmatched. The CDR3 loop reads CASSIQGATEAFF. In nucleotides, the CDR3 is TGTGCCAGCAGTATACAGGGGGCCACTGAAGCTTTCTTT.

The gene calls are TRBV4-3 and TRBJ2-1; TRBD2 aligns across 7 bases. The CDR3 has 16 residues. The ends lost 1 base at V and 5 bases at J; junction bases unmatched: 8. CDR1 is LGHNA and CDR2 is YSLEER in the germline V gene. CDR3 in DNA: TGCGCCAGCAGCCAAGGCCAGCGGGGTGTTAACAATGAGCAGTTCTTC. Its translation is CASSQGQRGVNNEQFF.

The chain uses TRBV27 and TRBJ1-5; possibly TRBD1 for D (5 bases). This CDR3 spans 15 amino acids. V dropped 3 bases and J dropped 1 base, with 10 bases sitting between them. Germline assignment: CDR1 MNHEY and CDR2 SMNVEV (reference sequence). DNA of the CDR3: TGTGCCAGCAGTTTGTCCAGGGCAAGCAATCAGCCCCAGCATTTT. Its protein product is CASSLSRASNQPQHF.

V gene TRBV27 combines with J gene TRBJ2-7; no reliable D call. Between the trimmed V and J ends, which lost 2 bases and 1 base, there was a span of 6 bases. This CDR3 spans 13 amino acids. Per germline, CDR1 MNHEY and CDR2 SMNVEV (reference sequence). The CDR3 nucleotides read TGTGCCAGCAGTTTAGGGCGGTCCTACGAGCAGTACTTC. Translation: CASSLGRSYEQYF.

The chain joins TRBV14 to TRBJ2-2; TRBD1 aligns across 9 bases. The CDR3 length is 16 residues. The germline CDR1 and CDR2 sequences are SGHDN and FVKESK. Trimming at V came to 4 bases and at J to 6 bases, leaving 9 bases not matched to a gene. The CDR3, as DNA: TGTGCCAGCAGCCTCCTCGGGACAGGGTTTTCCGGGGAGCTGTTTTTT. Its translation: CASSLLGTGFSGELFF. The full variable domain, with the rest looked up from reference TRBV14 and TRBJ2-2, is EAGVTQFPSHSVIEKGQTVTLRCDPISGHDNLYWYRRVMGKEIKFLLHFVKESKQDESGMPNNRFLAERTGGTYSTLKVQPAELEDSGVYFCASSLLGTGFSGELFFGEGSRLTVL.

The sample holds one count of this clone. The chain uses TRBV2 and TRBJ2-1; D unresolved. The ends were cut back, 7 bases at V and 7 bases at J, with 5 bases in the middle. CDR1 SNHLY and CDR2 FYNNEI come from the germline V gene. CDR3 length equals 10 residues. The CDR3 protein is CASTGNEQFF. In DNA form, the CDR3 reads TGTGCCAGCACTGGGAATGAGCAGTTCTTC. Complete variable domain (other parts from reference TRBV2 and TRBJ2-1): EPEVTQTPSHQVTQMGQEVILRCVPISNHLYFYWYRQILGQKVEFLVSFYNNEISEKSEIFDDQFSVERPDGSNFTLKIRSTKLEDSAMYFCASTGNEQFFGPGTRLTVL.

The CDR3 DNA sequence: TGTGCCAGTAGCCTGGGATCGGACAGACTGGGGGAAAAACTGTTTTTT. Protein sequence: CASSLGSDRLGEKLFF. This rearrangement joins TRBV19 to TRBJ1-4; maybe TRBD1 (6 bases). Per germline, CDR1 LNHDA and CDR2 SQIVND (reference sequence). V was clipped by 6 bases and J by 8 bases, with 22 bases between them. This CDR3 has 16 amino acids.

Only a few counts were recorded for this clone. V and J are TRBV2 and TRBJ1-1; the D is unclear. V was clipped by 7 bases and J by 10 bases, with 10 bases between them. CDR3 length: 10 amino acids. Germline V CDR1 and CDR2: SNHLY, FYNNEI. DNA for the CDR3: TGTGCCAGCACGGGGATTTTAGCTTTCTTT. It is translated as CASTGILAFF.

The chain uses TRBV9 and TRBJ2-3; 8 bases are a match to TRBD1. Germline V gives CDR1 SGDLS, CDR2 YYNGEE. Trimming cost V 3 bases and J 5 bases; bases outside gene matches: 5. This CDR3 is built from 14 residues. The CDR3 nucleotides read TGTGCCAGCAGCGCAGGGACAGGCAAAGATACGCAGTATTTT. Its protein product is CASSAGTGKDTQYF.

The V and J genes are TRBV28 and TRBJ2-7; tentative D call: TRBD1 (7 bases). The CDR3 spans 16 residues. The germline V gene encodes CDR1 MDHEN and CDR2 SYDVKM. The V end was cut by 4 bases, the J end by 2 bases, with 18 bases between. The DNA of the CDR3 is TGTGCCAGCAGTTCGCGCCGACAGGGAGGAACCTACGAGCAGTACTTC. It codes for CASSSRRQGGTYEQYF.

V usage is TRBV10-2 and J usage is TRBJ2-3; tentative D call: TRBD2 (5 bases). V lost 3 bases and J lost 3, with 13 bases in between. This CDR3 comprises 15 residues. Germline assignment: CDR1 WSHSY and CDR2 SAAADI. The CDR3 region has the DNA TGCGCCAGCAGTGATCGGGGAGATAGGACAGATACGCAGTATTTT. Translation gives CASSDRGDRTDTQYF.

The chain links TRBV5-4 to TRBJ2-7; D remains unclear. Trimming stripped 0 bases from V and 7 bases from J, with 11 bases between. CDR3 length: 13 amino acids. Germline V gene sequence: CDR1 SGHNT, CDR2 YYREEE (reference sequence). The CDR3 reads CASSLGGVREQYF. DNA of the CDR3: TGTGCCAGCAGCTTGGGTGGGGTTCGGGAGCAGTACTTC.

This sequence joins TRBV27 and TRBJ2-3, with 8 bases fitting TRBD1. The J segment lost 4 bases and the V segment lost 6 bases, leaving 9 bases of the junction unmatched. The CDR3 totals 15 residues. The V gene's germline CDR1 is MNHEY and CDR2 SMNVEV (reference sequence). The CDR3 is CASSVDRGSSDTQYF. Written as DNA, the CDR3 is TGTGCCAGCAGCGTAGACAGGGGAAGCTCAGATACGCAGTATTTT.

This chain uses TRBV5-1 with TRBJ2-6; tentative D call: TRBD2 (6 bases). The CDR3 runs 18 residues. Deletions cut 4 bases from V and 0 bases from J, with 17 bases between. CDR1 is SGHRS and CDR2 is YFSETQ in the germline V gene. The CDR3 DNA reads TGCGCCAGCAGCGCTGCCGGCATGGGGGGCTCTGGGGCCAACGTCCTGACTTTC. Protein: CASSAAGMGGSGANVLTF.

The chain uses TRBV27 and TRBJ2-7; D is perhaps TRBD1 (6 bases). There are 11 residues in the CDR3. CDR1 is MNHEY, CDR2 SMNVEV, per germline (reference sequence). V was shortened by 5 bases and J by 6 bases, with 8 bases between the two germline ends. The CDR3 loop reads CASSTTGEQYF. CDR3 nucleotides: TGTGCCAGCAGTACGACAGGCGAGCAGTACTTC.

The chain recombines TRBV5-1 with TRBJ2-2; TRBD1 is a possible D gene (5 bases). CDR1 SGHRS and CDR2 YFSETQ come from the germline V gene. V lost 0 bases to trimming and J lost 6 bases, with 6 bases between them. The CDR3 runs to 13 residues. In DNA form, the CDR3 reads TGCGCCAGCAGCTTGGAGGGGCCCGGGGAGCTGTTTTTT. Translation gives CASSLEGPGELFF.